Below, 22 T cell receptor beta chains from the same sample are listed, as sequenced in a study of shared clonotypes between healthy human individuals. Assay used: immunoSEQ multiplex PCR; TCRdb lists only in-frame clones, some missing. The data hold 1,400,000 or so clones, with 98% observed a single time. The sample was naive CD4+ T cells sorted from blood. Indicated subset: CD45RA+ positively selected. These receptor sequences come from a man younger than 40 in good health.

V and J are TRBV7-6 and TRBJ2-1; 9 positions agree with TRBD2. CDR3 length equals 16 residues. J gave up 5 bases and V 1 base, and 6 bases lay outside the gene matches. Looked up from germline, CDR1 is SGHVS and CDR2 is FNYEAQ. DNA for the CDR3: TGTGCCAGCAGCTTAGTAGCTAGCGGGAACAACAATGAGCAGTTCTTC. It yields the protein CASSLVASGNNNEQFF.

This CDR3 reads CASSFPSGRSLDTQYF. CDR3 nucleotide sequence: TGTGCCAGCAGCTTTCCCAGCGGGAGAAGTTTGGATACGCAGTATTTT. V gene TRBV5-5 combines with J gene TRBJ2-3; 8 nucleotides agree with TRBD2. CDR1 is SGHKS, CDR2 YYEKEE, per germline (reference sequence). J lost 6 bases, V lost 2 bases, and 11 bases had no gene match. This CDR3 has 16 residues.

The genes are TRBV18 and TRBJ1-3, with a tentative D call TRBD1 (6 bases). The germline CDR1 and CDR2 sequences are KGHSH and LQKENI. There are 17 residues in the CDR3. The ends were cut back, 0 bases at V and 0 bases at J, with 12 bases in the middle. CDR3 sequence: CASSPPVGQHSGNTIYF. CDR3 DNA: TGTGCCAGCTCACCACCGGTAGGACAGCACTCTGGAAACACCATATATTTT.

This rearrangement joins TRBV9 to TRBJ2-7; D assignment may be TRBD1 or TRBD2 (5 bases each). CDR1 and CDR2 from the germline V gene are SGDLS and YYNGEE. V shed 4 bases and J shed 3 bases, with 14 bases lying between them. The CDR3 extends over 14 amino acids. The DNA of the CDR3 is TGTGCCAGCAGCTTCGGGGCTAGCCTCTACGAGCAGTACTTC. It specifies CASSFGASLYEQYF.

This clone was observed a single time. The chain combines TRBV2 with TRBJ1-1, with D perhaps matching TRBD1 (6 bases). Germline-derived CDR1 and CDR2 are SNHLY and FYNNEI. The CDR3 extends over 11 amino acids. The V gene lost 8 bases and the J gene lost 7 bases, with 11 bases spanning the gap. The CDR3 is CASREQGEAFF. CDR3 nucleotide sequence: TGTGCCAGCCGGGAACAGGGTGAAGCTTTCTTT.

J is TRBJ2-5 and V is TRBV7-9, with 11 bases matching TRBD2. Germline CDR1 and CDR2: SEHNR and FQNEAQ (reference sequence). There are 13 residues in the CDR3. V lost 5 bases and J lost 7; bases outside the gene matches: 3. CDR3 nucleotide sequence: TGTGCCAGCAGCCTTGGGACTAGCGGGACCCAGTACTTC. It codes for CASSLGTSGTQYF.

This chain uses TRBV7-3 with TRBJ2-7, with 10 bases that match TRBD2. V was clipped by 0 bases and J by 4 bases; unmatched bases: 6. Germline assignment: CDR1 SGHTA and CDR2 FQGTGA. CDR3 length: 16 residues. The chain's CDR3 is CASSLTPSGSSYEQYF. CDR3 in DNA: TGTGCCAGCAGCTTAACTCCTAGCGGGAGTTCTTACGAGCAGTACTTC.

This clone was detected only once. The chain links TRBV28 to TRBJ2-6; D might be TRBD1 or TRBD2, each matching 5 bases. CDR3 size: 16 residues. Trimming cost V 3 bases and J 0 bases, with 9 bases left between them. The germline V gene has CDR1 MDHEN and CDR2 SYDVKM. The CDR3 spells CASSFRGGSGANVLTF. Written as DNA, the CDR3 is TGTGCCAGCAGTTTTCGTGGGGGCTCTGGGGCCAACGTCCTGACTTTC.

The CDR3: CASSEGTTPSWGRETQYF. DNA of the CDR3: TGTGCCAGCAGTGAAGGGACGACCCCGTCTTGGGGACGAGAGACCCAGTACTTC. The rearrangement links TRBV25-1 to TRBJ2-5; tentatively, D is TRBD1 or TRBD2 (5 bases each). V lost 2 bases, J lost 4 bases, and 23 bases lay in between. There are 18 residues in the CDR3. CDR1 is MGHDK, CDR2 SYGVNS, per germline.

The chain employs TRBV6-5 and TRBJ1-5, with 8 bases matching TRBD1. The germline V gene has CDR1 MNHEY and CDR2 SVGAGI. The CDR3 has 15 residues. The V gene end was trimmed by 6 bases and the J gene end by 1 base; junction bases not matched to a gene: 5. Here the CDR3 reads CASRIRTGSNQPQHF. CDR3 DNA sequence: TGTGCCAGCAGGATTAGGACAGGGAGCAATCAGCCCCAGCATTTT.

The V gene is TRBV9, the J gene TRBJ2-1; D may be TRBD2 (7 bases). Germline V lookup: CDR1 SGDLS, CDR2 YYNGEE. There are 16 residues in the CDR3. Between the trimmed V and J ends, which lost 0 bases and 4 bases, there was a span of 14 bases. The CDR3 region has the DNA TGTGCCAGCAGCGTAGGGCAAGCGGGACAATACAATGAGCAGTTCTTC. Protein: CASSVGQAGQYNEQFF.

This sequence joins TRBV28 and TRBJ2-1; 12 bases map to TRBD2. With V trimmed by 6 bases and J by 8 bases, 5 bases remained unmatched. CDR1 MDHEN and CDR2 SYDVKM come from the germline V gene. The CDR3 is 14 amino acids. The CDR3 sequence: CASRTSGSFYEQFF. Here the CDR3 DNA reads TGTGCCAGCAGGACTAGCGGGAGTTTCTATGAGCAGTTCTTC.

V gene TRBV19 combines with J gene TRBJ2-2; 8 bases align to TRBD1. The germline CDR1 and CDR2 sequences are LNHDA and SQIVND (reference sequence). Germline trimming cut 3 bases from V and 7 bases from J; bases unmatched to any gene: 13. The CDR3 runs to 17 residues. The CDR3 DNA follows: TGTGCCAGTAGTATCGTTGGGCCAGGGGGCGCGAGCGGGGAGCTGTTTTTT. It is translated as CASSIVGPGGASGELFF.

V gene TRBV10-2 combines with J gene TRBJ1-2; the D gene is possibly TRBD1 (5 bases). The CDR3 consists of 14 residues. Per germline, CDR1 WSHSY and CDR2 SAAADI. V lost 2 bases to trimming and J lost 4 bases, with 11 bases between them. The CDR3 DNA reads TGCGCCAGCAGTGAGGCAGGGCTCAGCTATGGCTACACCTTC. Its protein product is CASSEAGLSYGYTF.

The chain couples TRBV9 to TRBJ2-5; 8 bases fit TRBD2. The CDR3 spans 16 residues. The V and J ends lost 0 bases and 4 bases, in that order; junction bases with no gene match: 8. Germline V gene sequence: CDR1 SGDLS, CDR2 YYNGEE. CDR3 loop: CASSVGSSGVRETQYF. CDR3 coding DNA: TGTGCCAGCAGCGTAGGGAGTAGCGGGGTGAGAGAGACCCAGTACTTC.

Comment on this clone: This same CDR3 is encoded by further DNA sequences in the sample. The chain combines TRBV9 with TRBJ2-1, with D possibly TRBD1 on 6 matching bases. Germline V gene sequence: CDR1 SGDLS, CDR2 YYNGEE. This CDR3 region has 13 residues. The V gene lost 0 bases and the J gene lost 9 bases, with 10 bases spanning the gap. The CDR3 nucleotides read TGTGCCAGCAGCGTAGCAGGGGCCGGTGAGCAGTTCTTC. Amino acids: CASSVAGAGEQFF.

V gene TRBV5-4 combines with J gene TRBJ2-5; 12 bases map to TRBD2. CDR3 size: 16 residues. The V and J ends lost 4 bases and 1 base, in that order; junction bases with no gene match: 5. Germline V CDR1 and CDR2: SGHNT, YYREEE (reference sequence). Here the CDR3 DNA reads TGTGCCAGCAGCCCTACACTAGCGGGGGGCCAAGAGACCCAGTACTTC. It specifies CASSPTLAGGQETQYF.

V usage is TRBV14 and J usage is TRBJ1-4; D unclear. The CDR3 sequence is 13 residues long. The germline V and J ends were trimmed by 1 base and 8 bases, with 8 bases remaining between them. Germline assignment: CDR1 SGHDN and CDR2 FVKESK. The CDR3 sequence is CASSQVGREKLFF. The CDR3 DNA reads as TGTGCCAGCAGCCAAGTTGGGCGGGAAAAACTGTTTTTT. Full variable domain (missing parts from reference TRBV14 and TRBJ1-4): EAGVTQFPSHSVIEKGQTVTLRCDPISGHDNLYWYRRVMGKEIKFLLHFVKESKQDESGMPNNRFLAERTGGTYSTLKVQPAELEDSGVYFCASSQVGREKLFFGSGTQLSVL.

This clone was counted once. V and J are TRBV29-1 and TRBJ2-3; 8 positions match TRBD2. Trimming at V came to 4 bases and at J to 3 bases, leaving 6 bases not matched to a gene. The germline CDR1 and CDR2 sequences are SQVTM and ANQGSEA. This CDR3 has 14 amino acids. The CDR3 loop reads CSVGGRLLTDTQYF. The DNA of the CDR3 is TGCAGCGTTGGCGGGAGGTTGTTGACAGATACGCAGTATTTT.

This clone came up once. This sequence joins TRBV20-1 and TRBJ2-7, with D uncertain. Per the germline V gene, CDR1 is DFQATT and CDR2 is SNEGSKA (reference sequence). This CDR3 region has 11 residues. Trimming stripped 2 bases from V and 5 bases from J, with 7 bases between. For the CDR3, the DNA is TGCAGTGCTAGAATATTGCACGAGCAGTACTTC. Translated: CSARILHEQYF.

A note on this clone: An end of the junction differs from the germline gene, which may be a read error. The chain carries TRBV7-7 and TRBJ2-7; D is tentatively TRBD1 or TRBD2 (6 bases each). The CDR3 runs to 15 residues. The V gene's germline CDR1 is SSHAT and CDR2 FNYEAQ (reference sequence). Here the CDR3 reads CASSLVSAGEAEQYF. The CDR3 DNA reads as TGTGCTAGCAGCTTAGTTTCAGCAGGGGAGGCCGAGCAGTACTTC.

This chain links TRBV5-5 with TRBJ2-1; weak D call: TRBD2 (5 bases). Trimming removed 5 bases from V and 0 bases from J, with 12 bases in between. Germline loops: CDR1 SGHKS, CDR2 YYEKEE (reference sequence). This CDR3 has 15 amino acids. CDR3 amino acids: CASSVGRGSYNEQFF. The DNA for the CDR3 is TGTGCCAGCAGTGTGGGCCGGGGCTCCTACAATGAGCAGTTCTTC.